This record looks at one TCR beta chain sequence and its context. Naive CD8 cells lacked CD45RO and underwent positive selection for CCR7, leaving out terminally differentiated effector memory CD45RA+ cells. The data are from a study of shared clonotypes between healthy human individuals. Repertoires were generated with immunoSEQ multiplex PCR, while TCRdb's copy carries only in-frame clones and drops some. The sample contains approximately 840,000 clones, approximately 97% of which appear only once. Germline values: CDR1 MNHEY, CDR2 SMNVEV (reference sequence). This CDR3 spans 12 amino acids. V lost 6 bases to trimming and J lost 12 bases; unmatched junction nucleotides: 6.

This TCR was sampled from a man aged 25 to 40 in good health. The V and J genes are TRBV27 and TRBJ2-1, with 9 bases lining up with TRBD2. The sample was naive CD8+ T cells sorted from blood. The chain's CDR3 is CASRKPGLAQFF. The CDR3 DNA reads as TGTGCCAGCAGAAAGCCGGGACTAGCGCAGTTCTTC.